Listed here are 24 T cell receptor beta chains from one sample, sequenced in a study of cytomegalovirus exposure and HLA in healthy donors. Profiling relied on immunoSEQ multiplex PCR, and the TCRdb table lists in-frame clones only, not all of them. The sample includes roughly 180,000 clones, around 84% seen only once; the top ten take approximately 7%. The sequencing input was PBMCs. These receptors were collected from a man younger than 35 in good health and CMV-seropositive.

This clone was picked up a small number of times. The chain has TRBV19 and TRBJ1-2; 7 bases match TRBD1. Trimming took 5 bases from V and 5 from J; bases not matched to a gene: 8. Germline CDR1 LNHDA, CDR2 SQIVND (reference sequence). The CDR3 sequence is 14 residues long. The CDR3 region is CASSHSDRDYGYTF. The CDR3 DNA reads TGTGCCAGTAGTCATTCCGACAGGGATTATGGCTACACCTTC.

DNA of the CDR3: TGTGCCAGCAGCTTGGTGGCGGGAGCTAATGAGCAGTTCTTC. Translating it yields CASSLVAGANEQFF. The V call is TRBV5-6, the J call TRBJ2-1; 7 bases align to TRBD2. The germline CDR1 and CDR2 sequences are SGHDT and YYEEEE. CDR3 length: 14 amino acids. V lost 0 bases, J lost 7 bases, and 4 bases stayed unmatched.

CDR3 coding DNA: TGTGCCAGCAGTTACTCGCAGGATGGCTACACCTTC. Its protein is CASSYSQDGYTF. The chain couples TRBV6-6 to TRBJ1-2, with no clear D. Germline V gene lookup returns CDR1 MNHNY and CDR2 SVGAGI (reference sequence). The CDR3 has 12 amino acids. Trimming removed 0 bases from V and 6 bases from J, with 5 bases in between.

The chain couples TRBV29-1 to TRBJ2-2; TRBD2 aligns across 11 bases. J was trimmed by 4 bases and V by 7 bases; bases with no gene match: 8. The CDR3 covers 15 residues. The germline CDR1 and CDR2 sequences are SQVTM and ANQGSEA. CDR3 coding DNA: TGCAGCGCCCGAACTAGCGGGAGTGTCACCGGGGAGCTGTTTTTT. Amino acids: CSARTSGSVTGELFF.

The chain links TRBV9 to TRBJ2-2; D gene unclear. CDR1 and CDR2 from the germline V gene are SGDLS and YYNGEE. The CDR3 extends over 16 amino acids. Trimming removed 0 bases at V and 0 bases at J, with 9 bases between. The CDR3, as DNA: TGTGCCAGCAGCGTAGAATGGAGAGCGAACACCGGGGAGCTGTTTTTT. Residues: CASSVEWRANTGELFF.

This clone is a singleton in its sample. The chain combines TRBV4-1 with TRBJ2-1, with TRBD2 matching 12 bases. V gave up 2 bases and J gave up 4 bases; unmatched junction bases: 3. This CDR3 has 16 amino acids. The V gene's germline CDR1 is MGHRA and CDR2 YSYEKL. CDR3 bases: TGCGCCAGCAGCCAAACCCTAGCGGGAGGGTACAATGAGCAGTTCTTC. Translating gives CASSQTLAGGYNEQFF.

This chain connects TRBV7-9 to TRBJ2-2; D is undetermined. The CDR3 runs 12 residues. Germline V gene lookup returns CDR1 SEHNR and CDR2 FQNEAQ (reference sequence). V was shortened by 3 bases and J by 9 bases, with 8 bases between the two germline ends. The CDR3 DNA follows: TGTGCCAGCAGCTTGACAATGCGGGAGCTGTTTTTT. It translates to CASSLTMRELFF.

The chain employs TRBV7-9 and TRBJ2-7; TRBD2 might be the D (6 bases). The germline gives CDR1 SEHNR, CDR2 FQNEAQ (reference sequence). The CDR3 sequence is 15 residues long. V lost 0 bases to trimming and J lost 4 bases, with 13 bases between them. This CDR3 is CASSLARGPGYEQYF. The CDR3 bases are TGTGCCAGCAGCTTAGCGCGGGGACCTGGATACGAGCAGTACTTC.

This CDR3 is CASQVAGDYNEQFF. As DNA, the CDR3 is TGTGCCAGCCAGGTAGCGGGAGACTACAATGAGCAGTTCTTC. V gene TRBV6-6 combines with J gene TRBJ2-1, with 9 bases that match TRBD2. After removal of 8 bases from V and 3 bases from J, the junction contained 5 bases not matched to a gene. The germline V gene has CDR1 MNHNY and CDR2 SVGAGI (reference sequence). This CDR3 has 14 amino acids.

This clone has just a few counts. The chain has TRBV10-1 and TRBJ2-2; 8 bases are shared with TRBD2. Germline assignment: CDR1 WNHNN and CDR2 SYGVQD (reference sequence). Trimming took 8 bases from V and 2 from J; bases not matched to a gene: 7. This CDR3 is 15 amino acids long. CDR3 nucleotide sequence: TGCGCCAGCCCATTAGCGGGATGCAACACCGGGGAGCTGTTTTTT. Translated, it gives CASPLAGCNTGELFF.

The V call is TRBV7-8, the J call TRBJ2-7; 9 bases line up with TRBD1. V shed 5 bases and J 2 bases; nucleotides not matched to a gene: 4. This CDR3 region has 14 residues. Germline CDR1 reads SGHVS; CDR2 reads FQNEAQ. The CDR3 DNA follows: TGTGCCAGCAGCCCGGGGACAGGGCCCTACGAGCAGTACTTC. Amino acids: CASSPGTGPYEQYF.

This chain links TRBV4-3 with TRBJ2-1; 9 bases match TRBD2. The V and J ends lost 4 bases and 10 bases, in that order; junction bases with no gene match: 8. Germline V lookup: CDR1 LGHNA, CDR2 YSLEER. This CDR3 has 14 amino acids. CDR3 amino acids: CASSRIAGAGEQFF. CDR3 bases: TGCGCCAGCAGCCGAATAGCGGGGGCGGGAGAGCAGTTCTTC.

The chain carries TRBV5-6 and TRBJ2-1; 13 positions agree with TRBD2. The germline V gene has CDR1 SGHDT and CDR2 YYEEEE. The CDR3 has 15 amino acids. V shed 4 bases, J shed 8 bases, and the junction held 6 bases outside the gene matches. Written as DNA, the CDR3 is TGTGCCAGCAGCCCCGGACTAGCGGGAGCAGATGAGCAGTTCTTC. Encoded protein: CASSPGLAGADEQFF. Together with reference TRBV5-6 and TRBJ2-1, the CDR3 gives the full variable domain: DAGVTQSPTHLIKTRGQQVTLRCSPKSGHDTVSWYQQALGQGPQFIFQYYEEEERQRGNFPDRFSGHQFPNYSSELNVNALLLGDSALYLCASSPGLAGADEQFFGPGTRLTVL.

In its sample, this clone was seen once. The CDR3 is CASSLSWSNYGYTF. In DNA form, the CDR3 reads TGTGCCAGCAGTTTATCTTGGAGTAACTATGGCTACACCTTC. The rearrangement links TRBV28 to TRBJ1-2; D unclear. The CDR3 is 14 residues long. Trimming left V 1 base short and J 1 base short, with 7 bases between. Germline assignment: CDR1 MDHEN and CDR2 SYDVKM.

The V call is TRBV4-2, the J call TRBJ2-7, with TRBD1 matching 7 bases. V shed 4 bases, J shed 2 bases, and the junction held 5 bases outside the gene matches. The CDR3 totals 14 residues. Per the germline V gene, CDR1 is LGHNA and CDR2 is YNFKEQ. The CDR3 spells CASSPGTETYEQYF. The CDR3 DNA reads TGTGCCAGCAGCCCCGGGACAGAGACCTACGAGCAGTACTTC.

The chain uses TRBV29-1 and TRBJ1-5, with D possibly being TRBD1 (6 bases). The germline V gene encodes CDR1 SQVTM and CDR2 ANQGSEA. This CDR3 region has 13 residues. Trimming left V 6 bases short and J 9 bases short, with 18 bases between. This CDR3 is CSVDSTGSGPQHF. The CDR3 region has the DNA TGCAGCGTCGACTCTACAGGGTCTGGGCCCCAGCATTTT. The whole variable domain, remainder taken from reference TRBV29-1 and TRBJ1-5, is SAVISQKPSRDICQRGTSLTIQCQVDSQVTMMFWYRQQPGQSLTLIATANQGSEATYESGFVIDKFPISRPNLTFSTLTVSNMSPEDSSIYLCSVDSTGSGPQHFGDGTRLSIL.

The V call is TRBV6-1, the J call TRBJ1-4, with D maybe TRBD1 (5 bases). This CDR3 has 14 amino acids. Germline-derived CDR1 and CDR2 are MNHNS and SASEGT. Trimming left V 6 bases short and J 3 bases short, with 11 bases between. The CDR3 loop reads CASSRQQSNEKLFF. DNA for the CDR3: TGTGCCAGCAGCAGACAGCAGTCTAATGAAAAACTGTTTTTT.

The V and J genes are TRBV11-2 and TRBJ1-3; no firm D call. CDR1 is SGHAT, CDR2 FQNNGV, per germline. The CDR3 spans 13 residues. V shed 5 bases and J shed 3 bases, with 8 bases lying between them. The CDR3 nucleotides are TGTGCCAGCAGCCCTCGAGGTGGAAACACCATATATTTT. Residues: CASSPRGGNTIYF.

V is TRBV11-2 and J is TRBJ2-7, with TRBD2 matching 10 bases. This CDR3 spans 15 amino acids. CDR1 is SGHAT and CDR2 is FQNNGV in the germline V gene. V lost 2 bases, J lost 5 bases, and 6 bases stayed unmatched. CDR3: CASSLSSGSQNEQYF. The CDR3 bases are TGTGCCAGCAGCTTATCTAGCGGGAGCCAGAACGAGCAGTACTTC.

The chain carries TRBV7-2 and TRBJ1-3; a weak D match, TRBD1 (6 bases). Germline V lookup: CDR1 SGHTA, CDR2 FQGNSA. V lost 4 bases, J lost 2 bases, and 9 bases lay in between. The CDR3 extends over 14 amino acids. CDR3 bases: TGTGCCAGCAGCTACGGGACAACTGGAAACACCATATATTTT. Encoded protein: CASSYGTTGNTIYF.

The chain joins TRBV5-6 to TRBJ2-1, with D tentatively TRBD1 (7 bases). Germline CDR1 SGHDT, CDR2 YYEEEE. V shed 2 bases and J shed 5 bases, with 11 bases lying between them. The CDR3 spans 14 residues. The CDR3 region has the DNA TGTGCCAGCAGCTTCGGAGGGGGCCACAATGAGCAGTTCTTC. Protein: CASSFGGGHNEQFF.

The chain uses TRBV12-2 and TRBJ2-1; the table's D call of TRBD2 was not tested on the DNA. TRBV12-2 is termed a pseudogene. CDR3 length: 17 amino acids. DNA of the CDR3: TGTGCAAGTCGCCTAGGACTAGCGGGACATCTATACAATGAGCAGTTCTTC. This encodes CASRLGLAGHLYNEQFF.

CDR3 bases: TGTGCCACCGCCCCAGAGCGGGAGGACCAAGAGACCCAGTACTTC. Protein sequence: CATAPEREDQETQYF. The chain has TRBV15 and TRBJ2-5; 9 bases fit TRBD2. This CDR3 spans 15 amino acids. Trimming at V came to 8 bases and at J to 0 bases, leaving 7 bases not matched to a gene. Germline CDR1 reads LNHNV; CDR2 reads YYDKDF (reference sequence).

The DNA of the CDR3 is TGTGCCAGCAGCGCAGTCCCCCGCGGGAGGACTTACGAGCAGTACTTC. Its protein is CASSAVPRGRTYEQYF. The V gene is TRBV7-6, the J gene TRBJ2-7; 8 nucleotides agree with TRBD2. Germline V gene data show CDR1 as SGHVS and CDR2 as FNYEAQ. The CDR3 is 16 residues long. V shed 5 bases, J shed 4 bases, and the junction held 13 bases outside the gene matches.